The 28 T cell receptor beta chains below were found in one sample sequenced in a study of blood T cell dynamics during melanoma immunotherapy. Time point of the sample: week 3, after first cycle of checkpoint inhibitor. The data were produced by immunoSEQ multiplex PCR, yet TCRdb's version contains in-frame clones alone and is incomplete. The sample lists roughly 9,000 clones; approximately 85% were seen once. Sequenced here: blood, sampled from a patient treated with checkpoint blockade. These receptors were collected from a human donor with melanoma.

CDR3 nucleotide sequence: TGTGCCAGCAGCAGTGGACAGGGGGGGCTTAATCAGCCCCAGCATTTT. Protein sequence: CASSSGQGGLNQPQHF. The chain combines TRBV5-6 with TRBJ1-5; 10 nucleotides align to TRBD1. The junction had 8 bases not matched to a gene; V was cut back by 4 bases and J by 4 bases. There are 16 residues in the CDR3. Germline values: CDR1 SGHDT, CDR2 YYEEEE.

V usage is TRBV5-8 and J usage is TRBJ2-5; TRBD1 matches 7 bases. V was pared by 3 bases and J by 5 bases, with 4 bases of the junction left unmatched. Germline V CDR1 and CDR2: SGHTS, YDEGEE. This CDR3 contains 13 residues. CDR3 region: CASSSRGTETQYF. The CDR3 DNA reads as TGTGCCAGCAGCTCCAGGGGGACGGAGACCCAGTACTTC. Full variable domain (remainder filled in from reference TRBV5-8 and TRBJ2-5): EAGVTQSPTHLIKTRGQQATLRCSPISGHTSVYWYQQALGLGLQFLLWYDEGEERNRGNFPPRFSGRQFPNYSSELNVNALELEDSALYLCASSSRGTETQYFGPGTRLLVL.

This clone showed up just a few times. The CDR3, as DNA: TGTGCCAGCAGTTTATCACGGGGGGATTACAATGAGCAGTTCTTC. Translating it yields CASSLSRGDYNEQFF. The chain couples TRBV27 to TRBJ2-1; the match to TRBD2 covers 7 bases. CDR3 length equals 15 residues. Germline V gene lookup returns CDR1 MNHEY and CDR2 SMNVEV (reference sequence). V dropped 0 bases and J dropped 4; count of bases not matched to a gene: 3.

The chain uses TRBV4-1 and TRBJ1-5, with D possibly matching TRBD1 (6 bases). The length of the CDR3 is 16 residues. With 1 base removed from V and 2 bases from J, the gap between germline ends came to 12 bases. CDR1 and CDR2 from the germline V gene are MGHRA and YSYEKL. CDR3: CASSQVGGRGNQPQHF. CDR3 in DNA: TGCGCCAGCAGCCAAGTAGGGGGTAGGGGCAATCAGCCCCAGCATTTT.

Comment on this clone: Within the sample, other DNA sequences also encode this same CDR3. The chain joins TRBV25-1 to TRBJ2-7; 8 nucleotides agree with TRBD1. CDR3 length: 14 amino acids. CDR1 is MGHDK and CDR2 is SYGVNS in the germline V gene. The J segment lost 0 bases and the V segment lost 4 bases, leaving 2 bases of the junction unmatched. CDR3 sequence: CASSVQGASYEQYF. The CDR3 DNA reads TGTGCCAGCAGTGTCCAGGGGGCCTCCTACGAGCAGTACTTC.

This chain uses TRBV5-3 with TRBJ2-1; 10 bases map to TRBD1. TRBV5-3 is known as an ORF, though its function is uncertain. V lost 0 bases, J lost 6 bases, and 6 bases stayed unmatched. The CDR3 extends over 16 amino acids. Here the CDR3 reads CARSLDDRGLRNEQFF. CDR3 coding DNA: TGTGCCAGAAGCTTGGACGACAGGGGGCTGCGCAATGAGCAGTTCTTC.

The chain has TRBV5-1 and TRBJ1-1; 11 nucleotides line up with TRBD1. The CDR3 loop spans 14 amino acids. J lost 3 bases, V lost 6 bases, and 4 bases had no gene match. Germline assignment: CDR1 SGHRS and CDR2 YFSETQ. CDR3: CASKDRGRDTEAFF. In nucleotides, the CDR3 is TGCGCCAGCAAGGACAGGGGGCGGGACACTGAAGCTTTCTTT.

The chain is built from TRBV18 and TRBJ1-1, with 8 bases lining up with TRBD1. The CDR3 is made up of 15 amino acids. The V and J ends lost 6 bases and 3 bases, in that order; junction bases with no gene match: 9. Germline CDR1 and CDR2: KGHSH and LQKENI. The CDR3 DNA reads TGTGCCAGCTCGCCTGGTGCAGGGGGCCACACTGAAGCTTTCTTT. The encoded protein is CASSPGAGGHTEAFF.

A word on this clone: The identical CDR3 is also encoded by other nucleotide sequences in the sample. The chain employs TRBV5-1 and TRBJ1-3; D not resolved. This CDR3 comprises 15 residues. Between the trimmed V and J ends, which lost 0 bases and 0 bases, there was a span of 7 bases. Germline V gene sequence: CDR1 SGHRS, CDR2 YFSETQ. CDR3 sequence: CASSLDGNSGNTIYF. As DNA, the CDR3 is TGCGCCAGCAGCTTGGACGGCAACTCTGGAAACACCATATATTTT.

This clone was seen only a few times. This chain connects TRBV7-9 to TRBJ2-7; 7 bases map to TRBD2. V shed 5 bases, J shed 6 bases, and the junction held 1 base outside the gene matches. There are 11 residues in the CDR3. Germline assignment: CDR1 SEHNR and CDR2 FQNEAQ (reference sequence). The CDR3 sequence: CASSRGSEQYF. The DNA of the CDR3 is TGTGCCAGCAGCCGCGGGAGCGAGCAGTACTTC.

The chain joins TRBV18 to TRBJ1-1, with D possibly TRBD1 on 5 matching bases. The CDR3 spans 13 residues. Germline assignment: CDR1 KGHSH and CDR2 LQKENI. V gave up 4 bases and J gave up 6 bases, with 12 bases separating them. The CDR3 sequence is CASSLQGYPEAFF. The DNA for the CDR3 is TGTGCCAGCTCACTGCAGGGCTACCCTGAAGCTTTCTTT.

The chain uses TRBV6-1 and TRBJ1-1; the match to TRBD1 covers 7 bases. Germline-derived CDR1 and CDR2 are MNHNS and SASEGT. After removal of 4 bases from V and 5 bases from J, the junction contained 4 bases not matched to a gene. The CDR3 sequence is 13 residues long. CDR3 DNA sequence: TGTGCCAGCAGTGGCAGGGGGGATACTGAAGCTTTCTTT. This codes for CASSGRGDTEAFF.

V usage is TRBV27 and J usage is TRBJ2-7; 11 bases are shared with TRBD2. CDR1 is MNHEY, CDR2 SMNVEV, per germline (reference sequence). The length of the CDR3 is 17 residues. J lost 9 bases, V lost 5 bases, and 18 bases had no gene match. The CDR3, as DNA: TGTGCCAGCAGTGCGCCGGGACTAGCGGCGTACCCTACGGGGCAGTACTTC. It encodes CASSAPGLAAYPTGQYF.

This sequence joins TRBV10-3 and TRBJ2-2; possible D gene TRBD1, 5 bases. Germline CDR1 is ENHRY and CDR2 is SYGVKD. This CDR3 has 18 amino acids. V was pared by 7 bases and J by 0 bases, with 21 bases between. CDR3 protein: CAIKQEVGRASNTGELFF. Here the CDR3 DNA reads TGTGCCATCAAACAGGAAGTGGGCAGGGCGTCGAACACCGGGGAGCTGTTTTTT.

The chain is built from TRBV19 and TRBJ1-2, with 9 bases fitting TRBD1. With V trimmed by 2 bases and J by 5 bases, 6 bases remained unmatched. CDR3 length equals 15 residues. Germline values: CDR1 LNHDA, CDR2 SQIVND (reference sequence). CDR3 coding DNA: TGTGCCAGTAGTATAACGGGACAGGGAGCATATGGCTACACCTTC. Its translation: CASSITGQGAYGYTF.

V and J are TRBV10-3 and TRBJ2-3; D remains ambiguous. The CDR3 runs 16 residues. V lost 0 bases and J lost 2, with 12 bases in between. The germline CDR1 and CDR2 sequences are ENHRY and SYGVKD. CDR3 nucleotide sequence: TGTGCCATCAGTGAGTCCCGGACGGGTCTCACAGATACGCAGTATTTT. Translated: CAISESRTGLTDTQYF.

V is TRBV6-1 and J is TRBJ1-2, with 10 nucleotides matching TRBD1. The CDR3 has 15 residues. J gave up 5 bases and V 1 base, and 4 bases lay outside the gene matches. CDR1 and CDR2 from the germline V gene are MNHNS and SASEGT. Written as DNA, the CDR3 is TGTGCCAGCAGTGAAGGGACAGGGGGGACGTATGGCTACACCTTC. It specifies CASSEGTGGTYGYTF.

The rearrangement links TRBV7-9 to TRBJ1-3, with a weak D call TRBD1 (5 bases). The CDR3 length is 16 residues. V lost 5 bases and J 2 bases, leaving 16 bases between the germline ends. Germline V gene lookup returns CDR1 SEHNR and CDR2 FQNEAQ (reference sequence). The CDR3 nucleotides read TGTGCCAGCAGCCCCCCTTTCAGGGAAGCTGGAAACACCATATATTTT. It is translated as CASSPPFREAGNTIYF. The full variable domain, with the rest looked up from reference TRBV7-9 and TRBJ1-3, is DTGVSQNPRHKITKRGQNVTFRCDPISEHNRLYWYRQTLGQGPEFLTYFQNEAQLEKSRLLSDRFSAERPKGSFSTLEIQRTEQGDSAMYLCASSPPFREAGNTIYFGEGSWLTVV.

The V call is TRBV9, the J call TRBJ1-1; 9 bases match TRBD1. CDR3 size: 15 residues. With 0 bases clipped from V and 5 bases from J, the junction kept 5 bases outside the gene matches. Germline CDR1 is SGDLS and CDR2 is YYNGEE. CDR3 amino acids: CASSVGGQGRTEAFF. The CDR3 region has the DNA TGTGCCAGCAGCGTAGGGGGACAGGGTAGGACTGAAGCTTTCTTT.

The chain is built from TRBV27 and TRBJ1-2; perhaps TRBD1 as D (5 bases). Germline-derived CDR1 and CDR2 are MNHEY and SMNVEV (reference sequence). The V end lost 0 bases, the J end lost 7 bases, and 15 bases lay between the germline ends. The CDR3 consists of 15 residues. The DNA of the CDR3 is TGTGCCAGCAGTTTATCGCGGGCAGAAAGGGGTGGCTACACCTTC. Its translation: CASSLSRAERGGYTF.

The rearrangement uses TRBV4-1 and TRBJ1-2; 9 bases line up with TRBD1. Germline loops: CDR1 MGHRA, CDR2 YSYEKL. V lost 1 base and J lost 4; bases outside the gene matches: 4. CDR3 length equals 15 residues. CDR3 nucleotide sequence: TGCGCCAGCAGCCAAGCCGGGACAGGGTCCTATGGCTACACCTTC. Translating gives CASSQAGTGSYGYTF.

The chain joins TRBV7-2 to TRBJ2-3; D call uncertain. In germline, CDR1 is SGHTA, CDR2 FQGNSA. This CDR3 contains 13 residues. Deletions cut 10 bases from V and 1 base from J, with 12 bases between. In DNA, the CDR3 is TGTGCCACCACACCTTCCCGCACAGATACGCAGTATTTT. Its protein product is CATTPSRTDTQYF.

The CDR3 region has the DNA TGTGCCAGCAGCTCTCAACTAGCGGGGGGCGGAGAGACCCAGTACTTC. Translated: CASSSQLAGGGETQYF. The chain links TRBV13 to TRBJ2-5, with TRBD2 matching over 12 bases. Germline V gene data show CDR1 as PRHDT and CDR2 as FYEKMQ (reference sequence). The CDR3 has 16 amino acids. The V segment lost 4 bases and the J segment 4 bases; nucleotides outside the gene matches: 7.

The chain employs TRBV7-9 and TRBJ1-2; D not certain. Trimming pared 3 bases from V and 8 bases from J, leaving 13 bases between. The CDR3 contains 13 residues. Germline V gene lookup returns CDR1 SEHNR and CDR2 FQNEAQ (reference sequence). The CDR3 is CASSFLGDQGYTF. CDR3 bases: TGTGCCAGCAGCTTTCTCGGGGATCAAGGCTACACCTTC.

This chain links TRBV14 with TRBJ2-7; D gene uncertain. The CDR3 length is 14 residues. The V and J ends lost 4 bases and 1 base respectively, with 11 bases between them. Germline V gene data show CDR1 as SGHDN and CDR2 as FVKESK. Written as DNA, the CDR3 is TGTGCCAGCAGCCGAGCTGGACGTTCCTACGAGCAGTACTTC. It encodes CASSRAGRSYEQYF. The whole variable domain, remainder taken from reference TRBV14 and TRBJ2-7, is EAGVTQFPSHSVIEKGQTVTLRCDPISGHDNLYWYRRVMGKEIKFLLHFVKESKQDESGMPNNRFLAERTGGTYSTLKVQPAELEDSGVYFCASSRAGRSYEQYFGPGTRLTVT.

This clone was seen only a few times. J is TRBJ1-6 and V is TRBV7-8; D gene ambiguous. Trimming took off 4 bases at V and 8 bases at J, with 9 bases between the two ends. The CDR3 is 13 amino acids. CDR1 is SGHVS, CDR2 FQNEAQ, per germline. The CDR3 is CASSSNSHSPLHF. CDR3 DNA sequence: TGTGCCAGCAGCTCTAACAGTCATTCACCCCTCCACTTT.

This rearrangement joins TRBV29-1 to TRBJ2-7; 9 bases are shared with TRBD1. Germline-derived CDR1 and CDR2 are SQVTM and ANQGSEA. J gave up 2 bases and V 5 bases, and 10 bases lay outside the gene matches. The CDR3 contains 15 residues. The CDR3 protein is CSVKSPGQGTYEQYF. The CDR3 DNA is TGCAGCGTTAAGAGTCCGGGACAGGGAACCTACGAGCAGTACTTC.

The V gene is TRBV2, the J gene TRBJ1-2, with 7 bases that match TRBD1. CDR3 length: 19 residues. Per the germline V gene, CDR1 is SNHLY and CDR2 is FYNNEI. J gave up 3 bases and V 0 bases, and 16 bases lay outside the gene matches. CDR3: CASSEALLDRVIIYYGYTF. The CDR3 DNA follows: TGTGCCAGCAGTGAAGCGCTTCTCGACAGGGTAATCATCTACTATGGCTACACCTTC.